The 12 T cell receptor beta chains in this list originate from one sample, sequenced in a study of cytomegalovirus exposure and HLA in healthy donors. The PCR was carried out with 60 Vbeta primers and 13 Jbeta primers. Using immunoSEQ multiplex PCR, the repertoire was profiled, and TCRdb retains in-frame clones only, with some absent. In the table there are 150,000 to 200,000 clones, approximately 80% of which are singletons. What was sequenced was PBMCs. Every receptor here comes from a middle-aged woman in good health and CMV-seropositive.

The chain links TRBV7-2 to TRBJ1-1, with D perhaps TRBD1 (5 bases). Trimming cost V 5 bases and J 3 bases, with 16 bases left between them. The V gene's germline CDR1 is SGHTA and CDR2 FQGNSA. The CDR3 runs 15 residues. The CDR3 DNA reads TGTGCCAGCAGCCCCCGGACATATGCGGACACTGAAGCTTTCTTT. Amino acids: CASSPRTYADTEAFF.

This clone was seen a handful of times. The chain joins TRBV30 to TRBJ2-1; tentatively, D is TRBD1 (5 bases). The CDR3 totals 15 residues. V gave up 0 bases and J gave up 4 bases, with 13 bases separating them. Looked up from germline, CDR1 is GTSNPN and CDR2 is SVGIG (reference sequence). The DNA of the CDR3 is TGTGCCTGGAGTGTACGTCAGGGTCAATACAATGAGCAGTTCTTC. Its translation is CAWSVRQGQYNEQFF.

V and J are TRBV5-1 and TRBJ1-5; D may be TRBD1 (5 bases). The CDR3 contains 15 residues. The germline gives CDR1 SGHRS, CDR2 YFSETQ. V was shortened by 4 bases and J by 4 bases, with 15 bases between the two germline ends. CDR3 DNA: TGCGCCAGCAGCCCAGACAGTGGACTAAATCAGCCCCAGCATTTT. It codes for CASSPDSGLNQPQHF.

V usage is TRBV2 and J usage is TRBJ1-1; D is unresolved. V shed 5 bases and J shed 2 bases, with 9 bases lying between them. This CDR3 contains 13 residues. Per the germline V gene, CDR1 is SNHLY and CDR2 is FYNNEI. The DNA for the CDR3 is TGTGCCAGCAGTTCTACTTTCAACACTGAAGCTTTCTTT. Its translation: CASSSTFNTEAFF.

This chain links TRBV7-9 with TRBJ2-7, with D unresolved. Germline assignment: CDR1 SEHNR and CDR2 FQNEAQ (reference sequence). With 5 bases removed from V and 0 bases from J, the gap between germline ends came to 8 bases. The CDR3 sequence is 13 residues long. Here the CDR3 reads CASSSTYSYEQYF. The CDR3 DNA follows: TGTGCCAGCAGCAGTACCTACTCCTACGAGCAGTACTTC.

This clone was counted a single time. The CDR3 loop is CSASGRDTEAFF. CDR3 sequence (DNA): TGCAGCGCTAGTGGGAGGGACACTGAAGCTTTCTTT. This chain links TRBV29-1 with TRBJ1-1; no clear D gene. The CDR3 is 12 amino acids. Per germline, CDR1 SQVTM and CDR2 ANQGSEA. The germline V and J ends were trimmed by 7 bases and 3 bases, with 12 bases remaining between them.

The sample holds a few counts of this clone. The rearrangement uses TRBV5-1 and TRBJ2-7; D is perhaps TRBD1 (6 bases). Germline V lookup: CDR1 SGHRS, CDR2 YFSETQ. The CDR3 spans 13 residues. The V end lost 0 bases, the J end lost 11 bases, and 15 bases lay between the germline ends. The chain's CDR3 is CASSLVVGGREYF. In DNA form, the CDR3 reads TGCGCCAGCAGCTTGGTGGTTGGGGGCCGAGAGTACTTC.

This clone was seen just once. The CDR3: CASSPGGNEQFF. DNA for the CDR3: TGTGCCAGCAGCCCCGGGGGGAATGAGCAGTTCTTC. The rearrangement uses TRBV11-3 and TRBJ2-1, with 7 bases matching TRBD2. The CDR3 runs to 12 residues. V lost 5 bases, J lost 7 bases, and 2 bases stayed unmatched. CDR1 is SGHNT, CDR2 YENEEA, per germline.

The CDR3 DNA is TGCGCCAGCAGCTTGGGGGTAACGGGCGAGCAGTACTTC. Residues: CASSLGVTGEQYF. This chain links TRBV5-1 with TRBJ2-7; D ambiguous. The CDR3 is 13 residues long. V lost 0 bases to trimming and J lost 6 bases, with 10 bases between them. Germline CDR1 SGHRS, CDR2 YFSETQ.

The chain carries TRBV18 and TRBJ1-6; 7 bases align to TRBD1. The CDR3 consists of 17 residues. The J segment lost 3 bases and the V segment lost 6 bases, leaving 11 bases of the junction unmatched. The germline gives CDR1 KGHSH, CDR2 LQKENI. CDR3 nucleotide sequence: TGTGCCAGCTCGCCCGACTCAGGGGGGCTCTATAATTCACCCCTCCACTTT. Protein sequence: CASSPDSGGLYNSPLHF.

This chain links TRBV2 with TRBJ1-1, with D perhaps TRBD1 (6 bases). With 1 base removed from V and 10 bases from J, the gap between germline ends came to 16 bases. The CDR3 sequence is 14 residues long. CDR1 is SNHLY and CDR2 is FYNNEI in the germline V gene. The CDR3 here is CASSEVGGHRVAFF. CDR3 nucleotide sequence: TGTGCCAGCAGTGAAGTGGGGGGGCACAGGGTAGCTTTCTTT. The whole variable domain, filled in from reference TRBV2 and TRBJ1-1, reads EPEVTQTPSHQVTQMGQEVILRCVPISNHLYFYWYRQILGQKVEFLVSFYNNEISEKSEIFDDQFSVERPDGSNFTLKIRSTKLEDSAMYFCASSEVGGHRVAFFGQGTRLTVV.

The chain links TRBV30 to TRBJ1-1, with no clear D. V lost 2 bases and J lost 2, with 9 bases in between. Per the germline V gene, CDR1 is GTSNPN and CDR2 is SVGIG (reference sequence). This CDR3 spans 13 amino acids. CDR3 amino acids: CAWSLAVNTEAFF. The CDR3 nucleotides read TGTGCCTGGAGTCTGGCAGTCAACACTGAAGCTTTCTTT.